The 28 T cell receptor beta chains presented below share a single source sample, sequenced in a study of T cell changes during pregnancy in multiple sclerosis. Clones were sequenced by immunoSEQ multiplex PCR, and TCRdb holds only the in-frame ones, with some missing. The data show about 66,000 clones, with more than 85% seen just once and around 5.2% held by the top ten. The source material was CD8+ T cells from peripheral blood mononuclear cells, sampled before pregnancy. The receptors derive from a female donor with multiple sclerosis, enrolled in a pregnancy study.

The chain joins TRBV15 to TRBJ2-3, with a weak D call TRBD2 (7 bases). Trimming took 9 bases from V and 0 from J, leaving 13 bases between them. CDR3 length: 14 residues. The germline V gene encodes CDR1 LNHNV and CDR2 YYDKDF (reference sequence). CDR3 sequence (DNA): TGTGCCACGGGAGGCGGGGGCAGCACAGATACGCAGTATTTT. Translating it yields CATGGGGSTDTQYF.

The CDR3 region has the DNA TGTGCCAGCATCGGGGGGAACACTGAAGCTTTCTTT. It is translated as CASIGGNTEAFF. J is TRBJ1-1 and V is TRBV27, with D perhaps TRBD1 (5 bases). The CDR3 has 12 amino acids. Germline V gene sequence: CDR1 MNHEY, CDR2 SMNVEV (reference sequence). V gave up 7 bases and J gave up 1 base, with 7 bases separating them.

This clone was seen just once. The chain carries TRBV9 and TRBJ2-3; D is perhaps TRBD2 (6 bases). V gave up 0 bases and J gave up 0 bases, with 8 bases separating them. The CDR3 sequence is 15 residues long. From germline, CDR1 is SGDLS and CDR2 YYNGEE. CDR3 coding DNA: TGTGCCAGCAGCGTAGGGAGGGGTAGCACAGATACGCAGTATTTT. Protein: CASSVGRGSTDTQYF.

This rearrangement joins TRBV6-5 to TRBJ2-1; 11 bases align to TRBD2. This CDR3 is built from 15 residues. The germline V gene encodes CDR1 MNHEY and CDR2 SVGAGI. The V and J ends lost 6 bases and 2 bases, in that order; junction bases with no gene match: 3. This CDR3 is CASSLLAGAYNEQFF. The DNA of the CDR3 is TGTGCCAGCAGCCTACTAGCGGGGGCCTACAATGAGCAGTTCTTC.

The CDR3 region has the DNA TGTGCCAGCAGCTTAGTGGGCACCGCCGAATCCTACGAGCAGTACTTC. Protein sequence: CASSLVGTAESYEQYF. The chain has TRBV7-9 and TRBJ2-7; D unresolved. V gave up 1 base and J gave up 1 base, with 14 bases separating them. The CDR3 consists of 16 residues. Germline lookup yields CDR1 SEHNR and CDR2 FQNEAQ (reference sequence).

V gene TRBV29-1 combines with J gene TRBJ1-2; maybe TRBD1 (6 bases). V lost 4 bases and J 8 bases, leaving 14 bases between the germline ends. There are 12 residues in the CDR3. Germline V lookup: CDR1 SQVTM, CDR2 ANQGSEA. CDR3 in amino acids: CSVADGRGGYTF. The CDR3 coding sequence is TGCAGCGTTGCGGATGGCAGGGGAGGCTACACCTTC.

The CDR3 protein is CASSLWGENTEAFF. The CDR3 region has the DNA TGTGCCAGCAGCTTGTGGGGGGAGAACACTGAAGCTTTCTTT. The chain has TRBV5-5 and TRBJ1-1, with D perhaps TRBD1 (5 bases). The V gene's germline CDR1 is SGHKS and CDR2 YYEKEE (reference sequence). The V gene lost 1 base and the J gene lost 1 base, with 8 bases spanning the gap. This CDR3 is 14 amino acids long.

This clone was picked up one time. The V and J genes are TRBV15 and TRBJ1-2, with 7 bases aligning to TRBD1. The CDR3 sequence is 15 residues long. V dropped 3 bases and J dropped 5; count of bases not matched to a gene: 9. The germline CDR1 and CDR2 sequences are LNHNV and YYDKDF (reference sequence). The CDR3 DNA is TGTGCCACCAGCAGTACGCAGACAGGGACTTATGGCTACACCTTC. Protein product: CATSSTQTGTYGYTF.

The V call is TRBV7-2, the J call TRBJ2-7; possibly TRBD2 for D (7 bases). V was trimmed by 1 base and J by 2 bases, leaving 9 bases between them. CDR3 length equals 14 residues. Germline CDR1 is SGHTA and CDR2 is FQGNSA. CDR3 coding DNA: TGTGCCAGCAGCTTAGAGGGGGGGGCCTACGAGCAGTACTTC. Translating gives CASSLEGGAYEQYF.

The chain uses TRBV4-1 and TRBJ2-2, with D unresolved. Trimming pared 2 bases from V and 8 bases from J, leaving 6 bases between. The CDR3 is made up of 12 amino acids. Per germline, CDR1 MGHRA and CDR2 YSYEKL. The CDR3 region has the DNA TGCGCCAGCAGCCAATTACAGGGGGAGCTGTTTTTT. It is translated as CASSQLQGELFF.

This clone occurred a few times. The chain employs TRBV19 and TRBJ1-2, with TRBD1 matching 10 bases. Trimming took 6 bases from V and 4 from J; bases not matched to a gene: 8. The CDR3 spans 15 residues. CDR1 LNHDA and CDR2 SQIVND come from the germline V gene (reference sequence). The CDR3 DNA reads as TGTGCCAGTAGCCTTGGGTGGACAGGGGGCTATGGCTACACCTTC. This codes for CASSLGWTGGYGYTF.

This sequence joins TRBV6-5 and TRBJ2-1; D unresolved. The germline V and J ends were trimmed by 7 bases and 0 bases, with 13 bases remaining between them. Per the germline V gene, CDR1 is MNHEY and CDR2 is SVGAGI. The CDR3 loop spans 15 amino acids. The CDR3 protein is CASTLFRSSYNEQFF. The CDR3 nucleotides are TGTGCCAGCACCCTATTTAGGAGCTCCTACAATGAGCAGTTCTTC.

The chain has TRBV9 and TRBJ1-3, with 7 positions matching TRBD1. V dropped 4 bases and J dropped 16; count of bases not matched to a gene: 11. The CDR3 covers 12 residues. The germline CDR1 and CDR2 sequences are SGDLS and YYNGEE. The CDR3 DNA is TGTGCCAGCAGCACGCGGACAGGCCAAGTCTATTTT. Its protein product is CASSTRTGQVYF.

The chain couples TRBV5-4 to TRBJ2-7; D is possibly TRBD2 (7 bases). This CDR3 region has 15 residues. V was clipped by 4 bases and J by 5 bases, with 19 bases between them. Germline CDR1 is SGHNT and CDR2 is YYREEE (reference sequence). The CDR3 DNA reads TGTGCCAGCAGCGGGGAGGGGGGAAGTCGAGACGAGCAGTACTTC. It yields the protein CASSGEGGSRDEQYF.

J is TRBJ1-1 and V is TRBV30, with 7 nucleotides matching TRBD1. With V trimmed by 5 bases and J by 4 bases, 4 bases remained unmatched. The V gene's germline CDR1 is GTSNPN and CDR2 SVGIG (reference sequence). The CDR3 is 12 amino acids. The chain's CDR3 is CAWSGTVTEAFF. CDR3 bases: TGTGCCTGGTCCGGGACAGTCACTGAAGCTTTCTTT.

The chain joins TRBV6-5 to TRBJ1-2, with D hard to call. This CDR3 has 12 residues. The V end lost 6 bases, the J end lost 2 bases, and 7 bases lay between the germline ends. The germline V gene encodes CDR1 MNHEY and CDR2 SVGAGI. Here the CDR3 reads CASRLGNYGYTF. The CDR3, as DNA: TGTGCCAGCAGGCTGGGCAACTATGGCTACACCTTC.

This clone was seen only once. V gene TRBV18 combines with J gene TRBJ2-7; 7 positions agree with TRBD1. CDR3 length equals 14 residues. Germline CDR1 KGHSH, CDR2 LQKENI. Trimming removed 2 bases from V and 6 bases from J; junction bases left unmatched: 7. CDR3 in amino acids: CASSPSDRVSEQYF. The CDR3, as DNA: TGTGCCAGCTCACCATCAGACAGGGTGAGCGAGCAGTACTTC.

This clone was seen a handful of times. The rearrangement joins TRBV2 to TRBJ1-6; perhaps TRBD1 as D (6 bases). CDR1 and CDR2 from the germline V gene are SNHLY and FYNNEI. The germline V and J ends were trimmed by 2 bases and 7 bases, with 9 bases remaining between them. This CDR3 region has 14 residues. The CDR3 DNA follows: TGTGCCAGCAGTGAAAACAGGGAGAATTCACCCCTCCACTTT. Encoded protein: CASSENRENSPLHF.

Here the CDR3 DNA reads TGTGCCAGTAGAAGAAAGGGGGCTGGAAACACCATATATTTT. Amino acid sequence: CASRRKGAGNTIYF. The gene calls are TRBV19 and TRBJ1-3; D possibly corresponds to TRBD1 (6 bases). V lost 6 bases, J lost 2 bases, and 11 bases lay in between. This CDR3 has 14 amino acids. Germline-derived CDR1 and CDR2 are LNHDA and SQIVND (reference sequence).

The chain is built from TRBV11-2 and TRBJ2-2; 7 bases are a match to TRBD1. This CDR3 is 15 amino acids long. V gave up 1 base and J gave up 7 bases; unmatched junction bases: 6. Germline V gives CDR1 SGHAT, CDR2 FQNNGV. The chain's CDR3 is CASSLVIGGIGELFF. The CDR3 DNA is TGTGCCAGCAGCTTAGTTATAGGGGGCATCGGGGAGCTGTTTTTT. Based on the CDR3 plus reference TRBV11-2 and TRBJ2-2, the full variable domain is EAGVAQSPRYKIIEKRQSVAFWCNPISGHATLYWYQQILGQGPKLLIQFQNNGVVDDSQLPKDRFSAERLKGVDSTLKIQPAKLEDSAVYLCASSLVIGGIGELFFGEGSRLTVL.

The V gene is TRBV13, the J gene TRBJ2-7; tentative D call: TRBD2 (5 bases). V shed 6 bases and J shed 5 bases, with 17 bases lying between them. The CDR3 runs 14 residues. Germline CDR1 PRHDT, CDR2 FYEKMQ (reference sequence). CDR3 sequence reads: CASSSTGVIDEQYF. Here the CDR3 DNA reads TGTGCCAGCAGTTCCACCGGGGTTATTGACGAGCAGTACTTC.

The V call is TRBV13, the J call TRBJ2-1; the D gene is possibly TRBD2 (5 bases). V lost 5 bases to trimming and J lost 0 bases, with 11 bases between them. The germline V gene has CDR1 PRHDT and CDR2 FYEKMQ (reference sequence). The CDR3 has 15 residues. This CDR3 reads CASSVGLGSYNEQFF. CDR3 bases: TGTGCCAGCAGCGTCGGACTGGGCTCCTACAATGAGCAGTTCTTC.

This chain links TRBV27 with TRBJ1-2, with a tentative D call TRBD1 (6 bases). This CDR3 has 15 residues. V lost 7 bases and J lost 4, with 19 bases in between. CDR1 and CDR2 from the germline V gene are MNHEY and SMNVEV (reference sequence). The CDR3 spells CASTSSQGGFYGYTF. CDR3 nucleotides: TGTGCCAGCACCTCGTCACAGGGTGGTTTCTATGGCTACACCTTC.

The chain links TRBV5-1 to TRBJ2-1; 8 positions agree with TRBD2. Germline CDR1 reads SGHRS; CDR2 reads YFSETQ. Unmatched junction bases numbered 7, after V lost 0 bases and J lost 8 bases. The CDR3 length is 15 residues. The DNA of the CDR3 is TGCGCCAGCAGCTTGGTTAGCGGGGTTACGGATGAGCAGTTCTTC. Amino acid sequence: CASSLVSGVTDEQFF.

This rearrangement joins TRBV7-9 to TRBJ2-2, with 8 positions matching TRBD2. Germline V gene data show CDR1 as SEHNR and CDR2 as FQNEAQ (reference sequence). The CDR3 sequence is 16 residues long. V dropped 6 bases and J dropped 3; count of bases not matched to a gene: 9. The CDR3 sequence: CASSPIGGADTGELFF. The CDR3 DNA sequence: TGTGCCAGCAGTCCAATCGGGGGGGCGGACACCGGGGAGCTGTTTTTT. Using reference TRBV7-9 and TRBJ2-2 for the parts outside the CDR3, the full variable domain is DTGVSQNPRHKITKRGQNVTFRCDPISEHNRLYWYRQTLGQGPEFLTYFQNEAQLEKSRLLSDRFSAERPKGSFSTLEIQRTEQGDSAMYLCASSPIGGADTGELFFGEGSRLTVL.

V usage is TRBV21-1 and J usage is TRBJ1-2; the D call in the table, TRBD1, was not verified against the DNA. TRBV21-1 has pseudogene status. The CDR3 contains 12 residues. Here the CDR3 reads CASSDQVYGYTF. CDR3 DNA: TGTGCCAGCAGCGACCAGGTCTATGGCTACACCTTC.

V usage is TRBV6-6 and J usage is TRBJ1-2; 9 nucleotides align to TRBD1. The CDR3 sequence is 14 residues long. The J segment lost 7 bases and the V segment lost 6 bases, leaving 9 bases of the junction unmatched. Germline V gene data show CDR1 as MNHNY and CDR2 as SVGAGI (reference sequence). The CDR3 DNA is TGTGCCAGCAGCCTTTCACAGGGGGCGGGTGGCTACACCTTC. Translating it yields CASSLSQGAGGYTF.

This rearrangement joins TRBV27 to TRBJ1-2; no clear D. The CDR3 has 14 amino acids. From germline, CDR1 is MNHEY and CDR2 SMNVEV (reference sequence). Trimming shortened V by 4 bases and J by 5 bases, and 14 bases separated the two germline ends. The DNA of the CDR3 is TGTGCCAGCAGTTCCCTGACGGGGTGGTATGGCTACACCTTC. Protein product: CASSSLTGWYGYTF.